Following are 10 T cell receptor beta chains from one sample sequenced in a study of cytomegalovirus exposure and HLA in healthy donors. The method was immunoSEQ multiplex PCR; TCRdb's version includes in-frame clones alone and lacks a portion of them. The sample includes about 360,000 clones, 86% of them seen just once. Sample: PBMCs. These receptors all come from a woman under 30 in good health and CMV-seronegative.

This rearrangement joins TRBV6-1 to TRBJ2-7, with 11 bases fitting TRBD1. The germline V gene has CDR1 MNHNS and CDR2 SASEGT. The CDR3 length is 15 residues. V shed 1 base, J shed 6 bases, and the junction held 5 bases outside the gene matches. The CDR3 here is CASSEVSDRGLEQYF. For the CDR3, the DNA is TGTGCCAGCAGTGAAGTATCGGACAGGGGGCTCGAGCAGTACTTC.

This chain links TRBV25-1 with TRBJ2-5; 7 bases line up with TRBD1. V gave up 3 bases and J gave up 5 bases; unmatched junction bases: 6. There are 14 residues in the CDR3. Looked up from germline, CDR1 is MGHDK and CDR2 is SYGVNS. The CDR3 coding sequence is TGTGCCAGCAGTGACAGGGGGTTGGAGGAGACCCAGTACTTC. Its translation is CASSDRGLEETQYF.

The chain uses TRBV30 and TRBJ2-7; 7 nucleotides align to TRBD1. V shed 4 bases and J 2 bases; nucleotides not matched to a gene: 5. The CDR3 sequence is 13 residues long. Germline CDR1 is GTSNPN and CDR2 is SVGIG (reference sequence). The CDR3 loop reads CAWNRGNPYEQYF. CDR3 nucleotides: TGTGCCTGGAACAGGGGTAACCCCTACGAGCAGTACTTC.

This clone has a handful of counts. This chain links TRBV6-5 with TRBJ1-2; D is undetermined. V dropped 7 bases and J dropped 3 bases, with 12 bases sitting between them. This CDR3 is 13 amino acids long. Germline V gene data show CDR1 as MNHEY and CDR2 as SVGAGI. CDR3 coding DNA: TGTGCCAGCACCACCCCGGGAGACTATGGCTACACCTTC. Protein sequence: CASTTPGDYGYTF.

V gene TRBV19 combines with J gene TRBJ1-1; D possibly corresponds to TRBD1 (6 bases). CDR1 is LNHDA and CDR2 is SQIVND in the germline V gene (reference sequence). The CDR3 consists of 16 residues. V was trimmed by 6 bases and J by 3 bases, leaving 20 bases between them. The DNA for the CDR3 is TGTGCCAGTAGATCAGGGGCATCGAGGGGCCACACTGAAGCTTTCTTT. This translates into CASRSGASRGHTEAFF.

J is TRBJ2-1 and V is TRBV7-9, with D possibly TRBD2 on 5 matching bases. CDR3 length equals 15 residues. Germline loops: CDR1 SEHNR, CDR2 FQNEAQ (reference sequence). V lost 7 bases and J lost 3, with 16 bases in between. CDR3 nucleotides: TGTGCCAGCAACCCTTCTGGGAGTTACTACAATGAGCAGTTCTTC. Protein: CASNPSGSYYNEQFF. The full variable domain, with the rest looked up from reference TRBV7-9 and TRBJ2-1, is DTGVSQNPRHKITKRGQNVTFRCDPISEHNRLYWYRQTLGQGPEFLTYFQNEAQLEKSRLLSDRFSAERPKGSFSTLEIQRTEQGDSAMYLCASNPSGSYYNEQFFGPGTRLTVL.

CDR3 DNA: TGTGCCACCAGCAGATCCAGGGGGGAACAAGAGACCCAGTACTTC. Its protein is CATSRSRGEQETQYF. V gene TRBV15 combines with J gene TRBJ2-5; a possible D gene is TRBD1 (7 bases). The V gene lost 2 bases and the J gene lost 2 bases, with 12 bases spanning the gap. The CDR3 sequence is 15 residues long. Germline V gene lookup returns CDR1 LNHNV and CDR2 YYDKDF (reference sequence).

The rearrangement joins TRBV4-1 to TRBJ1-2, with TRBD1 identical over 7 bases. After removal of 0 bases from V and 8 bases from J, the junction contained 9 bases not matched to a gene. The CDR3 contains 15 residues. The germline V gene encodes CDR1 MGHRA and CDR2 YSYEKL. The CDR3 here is CASSQEFTGATGYTF. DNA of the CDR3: TGCGCCAGCAGCCAAGAATTTACAGGGGCCACGGGCTACACCTTC.

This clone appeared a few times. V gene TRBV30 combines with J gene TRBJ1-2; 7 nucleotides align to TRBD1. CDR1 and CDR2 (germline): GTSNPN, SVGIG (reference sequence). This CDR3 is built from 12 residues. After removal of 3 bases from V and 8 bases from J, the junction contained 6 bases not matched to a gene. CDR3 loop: CAWSRDSGGYTF. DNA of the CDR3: TGTGCCTGGAGCCGGGACAGTGGAGGCTACACCTTC. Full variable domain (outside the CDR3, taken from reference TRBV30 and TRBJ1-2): SQTIHQWPATLVQPVGSPLSLECTVEGTSNPNLYWYRQAAGRGLQLLFYSVGIGQISSEVPQNLSASRPQDRQFILSSKKLLLSDSGFYLCAWSRDSGGYTFGSGTRLTVV.

CDR3 sequence (DNA): TGTGCCAGCAGTTACGGTAGAGGTCCCTACGAGCAGTACTTC. It translates to CASSYGRGPYEQYF. The V call is TRBV6-5, the J call TRBJ2-7, with D unresolved. Trimming took 2 bases from V and 2 from J, leaving 10 bases between them. Germline values: CDR1 MNHEY, CDR2 SVGAGI. CDR3 length: 14 residues.